One and the same sample provided the 5 T cell receptor beta chains below, sequenced in a study of T cell responses to AZD1222 COVID-19 vaccine. Using immunoSEQ multiplex PCR, the repertoire was profiled, and TCRdb retains in-frame clones only, with some absent. The sample holds around 120,000 clones; around 96% are singletons and the top ten take 2% to 2.5%. This specimen consisted of peripheral blood, obtained on day 0 of AZD1222 vaccination. The receptor set was obtained from an adult in good health.

The rearrangement uses TRBV6-6 and TRBJ2-3; D uncertain. Germline V gene sequence: CDR1 MNHNY, CDR2 SVGAGI (reference sequence). The CDR3 covers 12 residues. The V end was cut by 5 bases, the J end by 2 bases, with 5 bases between. CDR3 sequence: CASSRFTDTQYF. DNA of the CDR3: TGTGCCAGCAGTCGTTTCACAGATACGCAGTATTTT.

The J gene is TRBJ2-3, the V gene TRBV27, with D hard to call. Trimming shortened V by 3 bases and J by 4 bases, and 8 bases separated the two germline ends. The CDR3 has 13 residues. In germline, CDR1 is MNHEY, CDR2 SMNVEV (reference sequence). The CDR3: CASSFYSPDTQYF. CDR3 DNA sequence: TGTGCCAGCAGTTTCTATTCTCCAGATACGCAGTATTTT.

The rearrangement joins TRBV5-1 to TRBJ1-3; 9 bases are a match to TRBD1. CDR3 length equals 14 residues. V lost 2 bases to trimming and J lost 7 bases; unmatched junction nucleotides: 4. CDR1 is SGHRS and CDR2 is YFSETQ in the germline V gene. The CDR3 nucleotides are TGCGCCAGCAGCTTCGACAGGGGGGAGAACACCATATATTTT. This codes for CASSFDRGENTIYF.

V usage is TRBV27 and J usage is TRBJ2-1; possibly TRBD1 for D (5 bases). V lost 6 bases, J lost 10 bases, and 16 bases lay in between. The CDR3 totals 13 residues. Looked up from germline, CDR1 is MNHEY and CDR2 is SMNVEV (reference sequence). CDR3 nucleotide sequence: TGTGCCAGCAGCCGTGTGGGGCTCCTAGAGCAGTTCTTC. Translation gives CASSRVGLLEQFF.

The J gene is TRBJ2-1, the V gene TRBV2, with D perhaps matching TRBD2 (5 bases). The CDR3 consists of 13 residues. Germline CDR1 and CDR2: SNHLY and FYNNEI. CDR3 DNA sequence: TGTGTCCAGCAACAGCGGTCCTACAATGAGCAGTTCTTC. Translation: CVQQQRSYNEQFF. The full variable domain, in which reference TRBV2 and TRBJ2-1 provide the parts outside the CDR3, is EPEVTQTPSHQVTQMGQEVILRCVPISNHLYFYWYRQILGQKVEFLVSFYNNEISEKSEIFDDQFSVERPDGSNFTLKIRSTKLEDSAMYFCVQQQRSYNEQFFGPGTRLTVL.